Described below is a single TCR beta chain sequence and its context. Its target antigen remains unknown. One base away there is no much larger clone; base qualities are not given. The sample is drawn from a study of cytomegalovirus exposure and HLA in healthy donors (dated by TCRdb to 2015 to 2018). With regard to the full study: An earlier analysis of more than 550 of the donors reported 276 Gb of sequence data and 117 million unique TCR beta sequences obtained from around 180 million T cells. An early release that covered roughly 600 HLA-typed donors contained approximately 300 gigabases of sequencing data and 75 million to 100 million unique TCR sequences. Class I and class II HLA loci were covered by the typing at four-digit resolution. To predict cytomegalovirus infection status, the study combined high-throughput TCR immunosequencing, statistical association of individual TCRs with disease status, and machine learning. All discovery cohort repertoires had been generated on a single sequencing platform. In addition to the first cohort of hundreds of subjects, a separate validation cohort of 120 different subjects was used. To decide whether each TCR beta V gene segment behaved as functional or pseudogenic, an earlier analysis of some 580 of the donors relied on high-throughput TCR beta sequencing. A later genetic analysis took genome-wide SNP genotypes for about three fifths of the 666 donors and used that subset as a discovery cohort. The study aimed to test whether cataloging public T cell receptors could reveal signatures of past pathogen exposure. On average, around 230,000 unique TCR beta nucleotide sequences were sequenced per donor among 398 genotyped donors of the cohort, with 15% to 20% of those sequences being non-productive. In a later analysis, previously published TCR beta repertoires from about 640 donors were re-analyzed and high-resolution HLA genotyping was added so that TCR occurrence patterns could be studied. Rather than using new phenotypic data, the later analysis identified candidate immune exposures from TCR beta sequences and from how often those sequences occurred across donors. Using immunosequencing, the study profiled T cell repertoires from around 670 subjects and related those repertoires to cytomegalovirus serostatus. Because of strong linkage in the cohort, a few DR-DQ haplotypes were treated as single units for association and clustering. Alongside the repertoire data, information on donor age, sex, ethnicity and CMV serostatus was compiled. Typing coverage varied by locus: about 620-640 donors for A, B, C, DRB1 and DQB1; roughly 510 for DQA1; approximately 610 for DPA1; 400 to 480 for DPB1. Of the 300 to 450 genotyped donors, approximately 81% were placed in the genetic ancestry cluster associated with self-reported Caucasian donors. The paper's findings and limits, for the study overall: Linkage disequilibrium might explain the correlated functional status among segregating V segments, but an unknown experimental factor could not be excluded. The only immune exposure information available for the cohort was CMV serostatus. In a later analysis, several top co-occurrence clusters were reported to appear linked to parvovirus B19, influenza, CMV and Epstein-Barr virus. The authors suggested that the approach could potentially be extended to other disease states and immunological phenotypes. In this cohort, only TCR beta chains were sequenced, and detectable features were limited by the absence of alpha or paired-chain data. In an earlier analysis of roughly 500 of the donors, most TCR beta V segments appeared in productive rearrangements about 90% or about 30% of the time, broadly matching IMGT annotations. The study gave a list of under 200 TCR beta chains associated with cytomegalovirus. A further reported finding was that TCR beta sequences accurately predicted the HLA-A and HLA-B alleles for most subjects in the first cohort. V-gene and J-gene trimming of TCR beta chains was associated with a missense DCLRE1C variant in a later genetic analysis, and the association was replicated in an independent cohort. Some IMGT-functional V segments, including TRBV6-2 and TRBV6-3, could not be told apart with the 87-base-pair reads, so those segments were excluded. Presence/absence analyses assumed roughly uniform sequencing depth across donors, an assumption that may not hold. According to a later analysis, most CMV-associated TCR beta chains appeared to be HLA-restricted, and the HLA associations seemed to be driven largely by CMV exposure. About 17 rarely observed V segments, including chromosome 9 orphons, were excluded from the earlier analysis of almost 600 of the donors because counts were too low. Assigning TCR associations to individual alleles was difficult when HLA alleles, especially DR and DQ, strongly co-occurred. The classifier was reported to diagnose cytomegalovirus status with high specificity and sensitivity in both the original cohort and the validation cohort. A later analysis found that TCR association rates varied across HLA loci, with DRB1 alleles showing the most associated TCRs and HLA-C alleles the fewest. The sequencing pipeline was judged likely to have produced a cluster of highly shared sequence variants as a technical artifact. Across donors, most TCR sequences were observed very rarely, whereas some public TCRs were present in many individuals. Because some donors lacked HLA typing at each locus, the association tests relied only on the typed subset. Compared with the roughly 670-donor mean, donors in an Asian-associated ancestry cluster had fewer N-insertions in productive TCRs, according to a later genetic analysis. In a later analysis, HLA-associated TCR beta chains showed more clonal expansion and lower generation probabilities than non-associated chains that were equally common. In vitro tests confirmed that a few of the cytomegalovirus-associated TCR beta chains recognize cytomegalovirus antigens. Specific HLA alleles were associated with over 15,000 TCR beta sequences at a false discovery rate of 0.05 in a later analysis.

Library method: the immunoSEQ multiplex PCR assay. For the multiplex PCR, a mixture combining 60 forward primers for TCR Vbeta segments and 13 reverse primers for TCR Jbeta segments was used. Amplification of the CDR3 region of rearranged TCR beta genes was performed with a multiplex PCR assay on genomic DNA. Amplified TCR beta libraries were sequenced as 87-base-pair reads on the Illumina HiSeq System. On the authors' methods: A later analysis counted approximately 74 million unique TCR beta chains across the 690 or so repertoires, and 9 million to 14 million of these chains were shared by at least two donors. A nearest-neighbor algorithm error-corrected the raw reads and collapsed the reads into unique sequences, merging closely related sequences to remove PCR and sequencing errors. Alignment of CDR3 sequences to IMGT reference sequences was used to assign V, D and J gene segments. For a sequence to be retained, at least a six-nucleotide match to both a V gene segment and a J gene segment was required. A rearrangement counted as productive if the CDR3 had no stop codons and remained in frame with V and J, and every other rearrangement counted as non-productive. CDR3 was defined according to IMGT convention as the region running from the second conserved V-encoded cysteine to the conserved J-encoded phenylalanine. Sequences without an unambiguous match to a single V gene segment were excluded from the earlier analysis of about 600 of the donors. In an earlier analysis of approximately 590 of the donors, a V segment was called functional when productive rearrangements were above 56.7%, and segregating when the standard deviation between donors exceeded 5%. To diagnose cytomegalovirus status from the catalog of TCR beta chain sequences, a statistical classification framework was built. V and J gene assignment, in a later analysis, came from comparing TCR nucleotide sequences with IMGT/GENE-DB human TR gene sequences. In a later analysis, CDR3 sequences and most-parsimonious VDJ recombination scenarios were assigned using the TCRdist pipeline. A later analysis defined each TCR beta chain by its CDR3 amino acid sequence plus V-gene family, and excluded reads lacking a unique V-gene family. To address suspected cross-contamination and a sequencing artifact, a later analysis removed a few hundred highly shared, low-generation-probability nucleotide sequences. A later analysis calculated a clonal expansion index for each public chain from normalized within-repertoire ranks of inferred template counts. In a later analysis, generation probabilities were computed with a VDJ recombination model fitted to out-of-frame rearrangements, and the resulting probabilities were checked against IGoR. In a later analysis, TCR-TCR, TCR-HLA and TCR-CMV co-occurrence was scored with hypergeometric tests, and a repertoire-size bias correction was applied to TCR pairs. False discovery rates were estimated in a later analysis by permuting HLA or CMV assignments 20 times. A later analysis grouped co-occurring TCRs with DBSCAN, adding TCRdist sequence similarity when clustering within HLA-allele-positive subsets. Repertoires with fewer than 30,000 or more than 120,000 public chains, plus five repertoires with anomalous nucleotide sharing, were excluded from co-occurrence clustering. Imported from immuneACCESS, the table was reduced by TCRdb to in-frame sequences with V and J called. These copies leave out some clones; in studies compared against another copy, an unresolved V gene accounts for under half, and the cause of the remainder is not known. Clonal size and the V and J genes are those of that table, whereas D and trimming came from the DNA. This sample comprises about 160,000 clones, around 80% of them detected only once. The top ten clones comprise approximately 4.5% of the sample.

The cysteine opens and the phenylalanine closes a CDR3 of 15 amino acids. The read is trimmed to its CDR3 DNA, 45 bases read in frame from base 1. In total, 500 to 700 healthy bone marrow donors made up the cohort. Cohort members were all nominally healthy when sampled, although unrecorded immune exposures were likely present. The donor was CMV seronegative and belonged to the group of 352 seronegative cohort members. Each donor provided a peripheral blood sample, and peripheral blood mononuclear cells were used for TCR beta sequencing. The Qiagen DNeasy Blood Extraction Kit was used to extract genomic DNA from the blood cell samples.

The specimen sequenced was PBMCs. This TCR came from a man aged 30 to 45 in good health and CMV-seronegative. Recombination linked TRBV21-1 to TRBJ2-1; the table gives TRBD1 as D, unverified against the DNA. TRBV21-1 is assigned pseudogene status. The nucleotide sequence is TGTGCCAGCAGCACGACAGACTTCTCCTACAATGAGCAGTTCTTC. Its product reads: CASSTTDFSYNEQFF.